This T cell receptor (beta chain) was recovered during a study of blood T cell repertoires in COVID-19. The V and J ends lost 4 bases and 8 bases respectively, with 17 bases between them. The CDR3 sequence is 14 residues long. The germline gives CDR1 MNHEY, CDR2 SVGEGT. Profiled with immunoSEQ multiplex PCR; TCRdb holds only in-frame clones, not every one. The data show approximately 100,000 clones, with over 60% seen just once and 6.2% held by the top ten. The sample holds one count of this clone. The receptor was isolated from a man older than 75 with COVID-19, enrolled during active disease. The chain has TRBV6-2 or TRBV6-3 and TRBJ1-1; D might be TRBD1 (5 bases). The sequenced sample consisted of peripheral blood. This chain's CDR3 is CASSSLVGGGEAFF. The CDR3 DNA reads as TGTGCCAGCAGTTCACTAGTTGGGGGAGGGGAAGCTTTCTTT.